Below, one T cell receptor (beta chain) is given with its context. Germline V gene data show CDR1 as MRHNA and CDR2 as SNTAGT. Unmatched junction bases numbered 8, after V lost 5 bases and J lost 7 bases. CDR3 length: 16 residues. The data were taken from a study of blood T cell repertoires in COVID-19. Turning to the study itself: The analysed material was cDNA or gDNA that came from T cells, B-cell-depleted T cells, or PBMCs.

How the authors handled the data: Reference gene primer amplification in the assay estimated nucleated cell counts. The protocol was immunoSEQ multiplex PCR, while the TCRdb copy is restricted to in-frame clones and leaves out a portion. V, J and clone size were drawn from that table, and D and trimming were deduced from the DNA. The sample carries about 240,000 clones, approximately 83% recorded once. The TCR sequence derives from a human donor in a cohort sampled during active COVID-19. This rearrangement joins TRBV6-4 to TRBJ2-1, with TRBD2 identical over 13 bases. Material: peripheral blood. The CDR3 sequence: CASSSTGLAGHNEQFF. The CDR3 DNA reads as TGTGCCAGCAGTTCTACGGGACTAGCGGGACATAATGAGCAGTTCTTC.